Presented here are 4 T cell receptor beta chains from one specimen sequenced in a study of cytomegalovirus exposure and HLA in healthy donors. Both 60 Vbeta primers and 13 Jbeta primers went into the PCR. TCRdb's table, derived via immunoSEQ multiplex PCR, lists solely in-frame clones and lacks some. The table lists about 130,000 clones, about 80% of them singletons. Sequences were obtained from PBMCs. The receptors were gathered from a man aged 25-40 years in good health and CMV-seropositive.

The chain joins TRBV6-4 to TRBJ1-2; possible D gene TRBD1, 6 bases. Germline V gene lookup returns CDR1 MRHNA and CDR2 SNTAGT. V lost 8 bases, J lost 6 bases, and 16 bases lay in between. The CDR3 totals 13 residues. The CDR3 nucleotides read TGTGCCAGCCGAAGGGGGGGAGAAAATGGCTACACCTTC. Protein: CASRRGGENGYTF.

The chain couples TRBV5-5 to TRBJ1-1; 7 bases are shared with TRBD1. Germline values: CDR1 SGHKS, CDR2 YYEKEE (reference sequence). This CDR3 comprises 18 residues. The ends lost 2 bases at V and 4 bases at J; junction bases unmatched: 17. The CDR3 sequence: CASSLSLLMSGGGTEAFF. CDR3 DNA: TGTGCCAGCAGCTTATCCCTCCTTATGTCAGGGGGTGGCACTGAAGCTTTCTTT.

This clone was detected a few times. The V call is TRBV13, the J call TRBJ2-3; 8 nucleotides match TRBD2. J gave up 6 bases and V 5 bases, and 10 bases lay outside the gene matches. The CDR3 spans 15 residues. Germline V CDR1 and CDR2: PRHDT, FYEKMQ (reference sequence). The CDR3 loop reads CASSLVGGGQDTQYF. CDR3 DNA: TGTGCCAGCAGCCTAGTAGGCGGGGGGCAGGATACGCAGTATTTT.

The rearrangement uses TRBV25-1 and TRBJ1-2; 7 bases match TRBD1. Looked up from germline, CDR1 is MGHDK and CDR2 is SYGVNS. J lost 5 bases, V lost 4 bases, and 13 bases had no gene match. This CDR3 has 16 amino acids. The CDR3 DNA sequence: TGTGCCAGCAGTGCGGCCGGGACAGCCGGGGAGTATGGCTACACCTTC. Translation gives CASSAAGTAGEYGYTF.